This T cell receptor beta chain was recorded in a study of beta chain features in type 1 diabetes. In the study overall: Healthy donors resembled patients in age, gender and cell yields.

The CDR3 loop spans 17 amino acids. Germline V gene data show CDR1 as MGHRA and CDR2 as YSYEKL. Trimming removed 3 bases from V and 0 bases from J; junction bases left unmatched: 4. General observations from the study: PCR could preferentially amplify shorter templates, alike in patients and controls. Naive, central memory and Treg TCRB repertoires appeared more alike in patients than in healthy donors. For Type 1 diabetes patients, all four CD4+ subsets carried TCRB CDR3s that were moderately but significantly shorter.

All sorted populations exceeded 98% purity. Turning to this clone: Its target is not known.

The sequenced template was cDNA made from the entire isolated RNA. Clones were sequenced by immunoSEQ multiplex PCR, and TCRdb holds only the in-frame ones, with some missing. This sample yields some 52,000 clones, of which approximately 45% are seen a single time; 1.4% belongs to the top ten. The rearrangement uses TRBV4-1 and TRBJ2-2, with 10 bases lining up with TRBD2. This TCR was sampled from a man aged 30 to 39 with type 1 diabetes. The sequenced sample was Tregs from blood. The CDR3 sequence: CASSHPGLAANTGELFF. CDR3 nucleotide sequence: TGCGCCAGCAGCCACCCCGGACTAGCGGCGAACACCGGGGAGCTGTTTTTT.